The T cell receptor beta chain under discussion was sequenced for a study of blood T cell repertoires in COVID-19 (TCRdb year 2020). Broadly, across the study: Collaborator samples came from the United States, Italy and Spain and covered acute and convalescent phases of COVID-19. The prospective study material was composed of cDNA or gDNA derived from T cells, B-cell-depleted T cells, or PBMCs. HLA class I and class II types, where available, came from metadata supplied by the sample provider rather than from assay-based typing. The repertoires were released in a freely available public database intended as a resource for research on the immune response to SARS-CoV-2. A de-identified subject ID, COVID-19 status, age in years and sex were almost always included in the sample metadata. The samples were drawn from two sources: the first 160 participants of the ongoing ImmuneRACE study, and 1,000 to 1,500 subjects contributed by 6 global collaborators. The dataset comprised deeply sampled blood TCRbeta repertoires from subjects exposed to, actively infected with, or recovered from COVID-19.

For this clone: The specificity of this receptor is unknown. Within one base of it there is no much larger clone, and no base qualities were kept.

Samples from volunteer blood donors who had recovered from COVID-19 were contributed by a second Seattle source. Whole blood was collected in K2EDTA tubes by collaborating institutions according to the institutions' own protocols. For TCRbeta analysis, collaborator samples were shipped as frozen whole blood, as isolated PBMCs, or as DNA extracted from either sample type. The immunoSEQ Assay, a bias-controlled multiplex PCR, was used to amplify TCRbeta CDR3 regions from genomic DNA. In the source study's methods: Within the assay, amplification of reference gene primers was used to estimate how many nucleated cells each sample contained. Sequence reads were collapsed and filtered to measure the absolute abundance of every unique TCRbeta CDR3 rearrangement. For each sample, productive Simpson clonality was calculated as the square root of Simpson's diversity index across productive rearrangements. Sourced from immuneACCESS, this table was stored by TCRdb with only in-frame sequences that have V and J called. A share of the clones is absent; for the studies checked, an unresolved V gene accounts for under half, and the remainder has no known explanation. V, J and clone size were drawn from that table, and D and trimming were deduced from the DNA. Within this sample are 190,000 or so clones, with around nine tenths of them counted one time only. 0.7% to 0.9% of the sample is in the top ten clones.

General study outcomes and caveats: Clinical and demographic metadata were provided uncurated, with the amount varying by source and participant.

This receptor was identified in a woman younger than 35 who had recovered from COVID-19. Material for sequencing was peripheral blood.

The CDR3 corresponds to CASLQGARETQYF. The DNA is as follows: TGTGCCAGCTTGCAGGGGGCGAGAGAGACCCAGTACTTC. The V and J segments used are TRBV6-5 and TRBJ2-5, with TRBD1 identical over 8 junction bases. Its CDR3 holds 13 amino acids, cysteine through phenylalanine. Here the CDR3 DNA is all that survives: 39 bases in frame from base 1. Based on the germline V gene, the CDR1 and CDR2 sequences are MNHEY and SVGAGI. Germline trimming: 8 bases from V, 4 bases from J; junction bases outside gene matches: 6.